This T cell receptor beta chain was captured in a study of blood T cell repertoires in COVID-19 (dated by TCRdb to the early 2020s). As for the study more broadly: Collaborator samples came from the United States, Italy and Spain and covered acute and convalescent phases of COVID-19. The prospective study material was composed of cDNA or gDNA derived from T cells, B-cell-depleted T cells, or PBMCs. The dataset comprised deeply sampled blood TCRbeta repertoires from subjects exposed to, actively infected with, or recovered from COVID-19. The repertoires were made available in a free public database intended to serve as a resource for research on the immune response to SARS-CoV-2. Samples were obtained from the ongoing ImmuneRACE study (first 160 participants) and from 1,200 or so subjects provided by 6 global collaborators. A de-identified subject ID, COVID-19 status, age in years and sex were almost always included in the sample metadata. Where HLA class I and class II types were available, the types were taken from metadata supplied by the sample provider, not from assay-based typing.

TCRbeta CDR3 regions were amplified from genomic DNA using the immunoSEQ Assay, a bias-controlled multiplex PCR. Per the source publication's procedure: Nucleated cell counts per sample were estimated from amplification of reference gene primers within the assay. Sequence reads were collapsed and filtered to measure the absolute abundance of every unique TCRbeta CDR3 rearrangement. For each sample, productive Simpson clonality was calculated as the square root of Simpson's diversity index over productive rearrangements. TCRdb limited this immuneACCESS table to in-frame rearrangements with V and J called. A share of clones is missing; checked studies link under half to unresolved V genes, and the rest is unexplained. V, J and clone size are taken as reported in that table, and D and trimming were inferred from the DNA itself. Present in this sample are roughly 43,000 clones, approximately 90% of which were seen just once. In total, the top ten clones hold 7.5% to 9.5% of the sample.

Points the paper makes about the study in general: The amount of clinical and demographic metadata varied by source and participant and was provided uncurated.

Each collaborating institution followed its own protocols to collect whole blood in K2EDTA tubes. For TCRbeta analysis, collaborator samples were shipped as frozen whole blood, as isolated PBMCs, or as DNA extracted from either sample type. V was cut back by 2 bases and J by 6 bases, leaving a gap of 16 bases between them. CDR1 and CDR2, looked up from the germline V gene, are SGHTA and FQGNSA. Including the terminal cysteine and phenylalanine, the CDR3 comprises 15 residues. The CDR3 DNA has 45 bases and is translated from base 1. With regard to this clone: Its antigen is still unknown. The sample holds no much larger clone one base away, and base qualities are not on file.

This chain joins TRBV7-2 to TRBJ1-1, with TRBD1 perhaps the D gene, on 5 matching bases. The sample taken for sequencing was peripheral blood. The TCR comes from a man in his sixties with active COVID-19. This receptor has the CDR3 CASSLSGLRGAEAFF. The sequenced DNA is TGTGCCAGCAGCTTAAGCGGGTTACGAGGGGCTGAAGCTTTCTTT.